The 10 T cell receptor beta chains below all came from one sample that was sequenced in a study of sequential checkpoint blockade in melanoma. Libraries were prepared by immunoSEQ multiplex PCR; TCRdb keeps only in-frame clonotypes and omits some of them. The data contain about 3,200 clones, approximately 20% of them singletons. This sample's treatment: randomized to nivolumab then ipilimumab (arm A) or the reverse (arm B). This specimen was tumor tissue (inferred from file names), taken from a patient given nivolumab and ipilimumab in sequence. The origin of the receptors is a human donor with melanoma.

CDR3 nucleotide sequence: TGTGCCAGCAGTTCTATCTTATTGGGGCGCGGGGGGAACACTGAAGCTTTCTTT. Residues: CASSSILLGRGGNTEAFF. The genes are TRBV28 and TRBJ1-1; a weak D match, TRBD1 (5 bases). This CDR3 has 18 amino acids. Germline V gene sequence: CDR1 MDHEN, CDR2 SYDVKM. Trimming removed 4 bases at V and 1 base at J, with 22 bases between.

This clone is classed as large. The chain recombines TRBV11-3 with TRBJ2-6; a weak D match, TRBD2 (5 bases). The V gene lost 5 bases and the J gene lost 3 bases, with 14 bases spanning the gap. Germline CDR1 reads SGHNT; CDR2 reads YENEEA. The CDR3 length is 16 residues. The CDR3 coding sequence is TGTGCCAGCAGCCTAAGCCCCGGGGATGGGGCCAACGTCCTGACTTTC. Amino acids: CASSLSPGDGANVLTF.

The V gene is TRBV9, the J gene TRBJ1-4, with unresolved D. V lost 2 bases to trimming and J lost 5 bases, with 7 bases between them. The V gene's germline CDR1 is SGDLS and CDR2 YYNGEE. The CDR3 spans 13 residues. Here the CDR3 DNA reads TGTGCCAGCAGCGTCGGGCCGAATGAAAAACTGTTTTTT. Translated, it gives CASSVGPNEKLFF.

This clone counts as medium-sized. V usage is TRBV6-8 and J usage is TRBJ1-2; 11 bases agree with TRBD1. The ends lost 10 bases at V and 5 bases at J; junction bases unmatched: 12. CDR1 and CDR2 (germline): MNHGY, SAAAGT. CDR3 size: 15 residues. CDR3: CAISRTGGAGYGYTF. The CDR3 region has the DNA TGTGCCATCAGCCGGACAGGGGGCGCTGGGTATGGCTACACCTTC.

The V and J genes are TRBV5-1 and TRBJ1-4, with D possibly TRBD1 on 5 matching bases. This CDR3 contains 15 residues. CDR1 and CDR2 (germline): SGHRS, YFSETQ. The V gene lost 0 bases and the J gene lost 4 bases, with 10 bases spanning the gap. The DNA of the CDR3 is TGCGCCAGCAGCTTGGCAGGGACGAATAATGAAAAACTGTTTTTT. It translates to CASSLAGTNNEKLFF.

This clone has only a few counts. CDR3 residues: CASRPRDRTGENTEAFF. Written as DNA, the CDR3 is TGTGCCAGCAGACCGCGCGACAGAACAGGGGAGAACACTGAAGCTTTCTTT. The chain couples TRBV6-8 to TRBJ1-1; 7 nucleotides agree with TRBD1. The CDR3 contains 17 residues. J lost 1 base, V lost 6 bases, and 14 bases had no gene match. Germline loops: CDR1 MNHGY, CDR2 SAAAGT.

CDR3 DNA sequence: TGCAGCGTCATACCCGGGACAGGGGGCGTCGGCTACACCTTC. This encodes CSVIPGTGGVGYTF. The chain uses TRBV29-1 and TRBJ1-2, with TRBD1 matching over 12 bases. Germline-derived CDR1 and CDR2 are SQVTM and ANQGSEA. The ends lost 6 bases at V and 8 bases at J; junction bases unmatched: 10. The CDR3 covers 14 residues. The variable domain in full, with the rest retrieved from reference TRBV29-1 and TRBJ1-2, is SAVISQKPSRDICQRGTSLTIQCQVDSQVTMMFWYRQQPGQSLTLIATANQGSEATYESGFVIDKFPISRPNLTFSTLTVSNMSPEDSSIYLCSVIPGTGGVGYTFGSGTRLTVV.

By its share, this clone is medium-sized. The gene calls are TRBV11-3 and TRBJ1-1, with D possibly TRBD1 on 5 matching bases. V gave up 5 bases and J gave up 0 bases, with 16 bases separating them. The germline V gene encodes CDR1 SGHNT and CDR2 YENEEA. The CDR3 has 16 residues. CDR3 amino acids: CASSPGTVYMNTEAFF. The CDR3 region has the DNA TGTGCCAGCAGCCCCGGGACGGTATACATGAACACTGAAGCTTTCTTT.

This clone is medium-sized within its sample. The rearrangement joins TRBV29-1 to TRBJ2-2, with TRBD2 matching over 9 bases. Trimming at V came to 6 bases and at J to 3 bases, leaving 8 bases not matched to a gene. The CDR3 extends over 15 amino acids. Looked up from germline, CDR1 is SQVTM and CDR2 is ANQGSEA. CDR3 coding DNA: TGCAGCGTAGTAGCGGCGGGGGGGGACACCGGGGAGCTGTTTTTT. Its protein is CSVVAAGGDTGELFF.

The chain employs TRBV28 and TRBJ1-1; perhaps TRBD1 as D (5 bases). V was cut by 3 bases and J by 10 bases, with 21 bases left in between. CDR3 length: 15 residues. Germline V gives CDR1 MDHEN, CDR2 SYDVKM. The CDR3: CASSFNSPGNTRAFF. CDR3 nucleotides: TGTGCCAGCAGTTTTAATTCTCCAGGGAACACGCGAGCTTTCTTT.